The rows below give T cell receptor beta chains drawn from one sample of a study of identical twins. Via MiXCR, TCRdb re-called the 5' RACE reads, giving one row per CDR3 protein. The table lists roughly 720,000 distinct CDR3 sequences, 15% to 20% of them singletons. These data also featured in a second study, about T cells expressing NK-cell markers.

The material sequenced was PBMCs. Source of these receptors: a woman aged 18-29 years in good health. Both conserved end residues are part of each CDR3. The D gene is left open where the match is weak. Size values are once, few and many counts, or a class for expanded clones, and some rows have none.

J	V	length	D	size	CDR3	DNA
TRBJ2-5	TRBV12-3/TRBV12-4	13	TRBD1	few	CASSRDRKETQYF	TGTGCCAGCAGCCGGGACAGAAAAGAGACCCAGTACTTC
TRBJ2-7	TRBV10-3	14	-	-	CAISESHRSYEQYF	TGTGCCATCAGTGAGTCGCACCGCTCCTACGAGCAGTACTTC
TRBJ1-1	TRBV6-5	16	TRBD1	-	CASSYRDRDWDTEAFF	TGTGCCAGCAGTTACCGAGACAGGGACTGGGACACTGAAGCTTTCTTT
TRBJ2-5	TRBV7-6	13	-	few	CASSHREKETQYF	TGTGCCAGCAGCCACAGGGAGAAAGAGACCCAGTACTTC
TRBJ1-1	TRBV5-6	16	-	-	CASSLPGTSEDTEAFF	TGTGCCAGCAGCTTACCAGGGACTTCAGAAGACACTGAAGCTTTCTTT
TRBJ1-2	TRBV12-3/TRBV12-4	12	TRBD1	-	CASTRTGRGYTF	TGTGCCAGCACCAGGACAGGGAGGGGCTACACCTTC
TRBJ2-7	TRBV20-1	12	-	few	CSGRDNSYEQYF	TGCAGTGGGCGGGACAACTCCTACGAGCAGTACTTC
TRBJ2-3	TRBV27	13	-	few	CASSFGDSNTQYF	TGTGCCAGCAGTTTTGGGGATTCAAATACGCAGTATTTT
TRBJ2-1	TRBV12-3/TRBV12-4	14	TRBD2	few	CASSFRDYYNEQFF	TGTGCCAGCAGTTTTAGGGACTACTACAATGAGCAGTTCTTC
TRBJ2-6	TRBV12-3/TRBV12-4	20	TRBD1	many	CASNFFLGQFYFSGANVLTF	TGTGCCAGCAACTTTTTCTTGGGACAGTTTTATTTCTCTGGGGCCAACGTCCTGACTTTC
TRBJ1-2	TRBV6-2/TRBV6-3	13	-	-	CASLEDSAVRYTF	TGTGCCAGCCTCGAGGACAGCGCGGTGAGATACACCTTC